The 8 T cell receptor beta chains listed next were all sequenced from one sample in a study of CD8 T cells in ankylosing spondylitis. TCRdb re-called the 5' RACE reads through MiXCR, storing one row per CDR3 protein. The table shows some 130,000 distinct CDR3 sequences, with approximately 7.3% occurring only once. Sequenced sample: blood, either unsorted or a sorted T cell fraction (not recorded which). The receptor source for this set is a female donor with ankylosing spondylitis or in good health (not recorded which).

This clonotype came up many times. This rearrangement joins TRBV9 to TRBJ1-2; possibly TRBD1 for D (5 bases). Trimming removed 0 bases at V and 4 bases at J, with 7 bases between. Germline CDR1 and CDR2: SGDLS and YYNGEE. This CDR3 comprises 13 residues. CDR3 in DNA: TGTGCCAGCAGCGTAGGACAGTCCTATGGCTACACCTTC. It specifies CASSVGQSYGYTF.

Many counts were recorded for this clonotype. The chain recombines TRBV12-3 or TRBV12-4 with TRBJ2-2; D gene ambiguous. Trimming took off 1 base at V and 0 bases at J, with 15 bases between the two ends. The CDR3 covers 18 residues. CDR3: CASSLGDLEQTNTGELFF. CDR3 bases: TGTGCCAGCAGTTTAGGAGATCTAGAACAAACGAACACCGGGGAGCTGTTTTTT.

This clonotype has a count of ten or more. The J gene is TRBJ2-3, the V gene TRBV7-6; TRBD2 aligns across 11 bases. The trim removed 1 base at V and 4 bases at J, leaving 16 bases unmatched. The CDR3 runs 20 residues. Germline V CDR1 and CDR2: SGHVS, FNYEAQ. The CDR3 reads CASSLGSSGGPSIFADTQYF. CDR3 nucleotide sequence: TGTGCCAGCAGCTTAGGCTCTAGCGGGGGGCCCAGCATTTTCGCAGATACGCAGTATTTT.

In its sample, this clonotype was seen many times. The chain recombines TRBV12-3 or TRBV12-4 with TRBJ1-4, with 7 bases lining up with TRBD1. This CDR3 is built from 14 residues. V lost 6 bases to trimming and J lost 8 bases; unmatched junction nucleotides: 9. Written as DNA, the CDR3 is TGTGCCAGCAGGAGGACGGGACAGATAGAAAAACTGTTTTTT. Translating gives CASRRTGQIEKLFF.

In its sample, this clonotype was seen many times. This sequence joins TRBV20-1 and TRBJ2-3, with D possibly matching TRBD2 (6 bases). CDR3 length: 13 residues. V shed 7 bases and J shed 2 bases, with 13 bases lying between them. Germline V gene data show CDR1 as DFQATT and CDR2 as SNEGSKA (reference sequence). The DNA of the CDR3 is TGCAGTGGGCGGGGAGCTAACACAGATACGCAGTATTTT. Translation: CSGRGANTDTQYF.

At least ten counts were recorded for this clonotype. J is TRBJ2-7 and V is TRBV5-1; 9 nucleotides line up with TRBD1. CDR1 is SGHRS, CDR2 YFSETQ, per germline. The CDR3 runs 17 residues. V shed 0 bases and J 2 bases; nucleotides not matched to a gene: 9. This CDR3 reads CASSLGIRTGVTYEQYF. The CDR3 region has the DNA TGCGCCAGCAGCTTGGGGATACGGACAGGGGTGACCTACGAGCAGTACTTC.

The chain couples TRBV20-1 to TRBJ2-7; 10 bases map to TRBD2. Germline-derived CDR1 and CDR2 are DFQATT and SNEGSKA (reference sequence). V lost 2 bases to trimming and J lost 4 bases; unmatched junction nucleotides: 5. The CDR3 has 14 residues. DNA of the CDR3: TGCAGTGCTAGACTAGCGGGGGCCAGATACGAGCAGTACTTC. This translates into CSARLAGARYEQYF.

This clonotype was picked up a small number of times. The chain employs TRBV30 and TRBJ2-3; D is possibly TRBD1 or TRBD2 (5 bases each). The ends were cut back, 4 bases at V and 4 bases at J, with 15 bases in the middle. Germline-derived CDR1 and CDR2 are GTSNPN and SVGIG (reference sequence). This CDR3 region has 14 residues. CDR3 sequence: CAWNELRGADTQYF. The CDR3 nucleotides are TGTGCCTGGAACGAGCTCAGAGGGGCAGATACGCAGTATTTT.